This T cell receptor beta chain was sequenced during a study of blood T cell repertoires in COVID-19. Study background: PBMCs, B-cell-depleted T cells, or T cells provided the cDNA or gDNA that made up the material.

Sequencing was performed with immunoSEQ multiplex PCR; in TCRdb, only in-frame clones are kept and a portion is missing. Of about 220,000 clones in the sample, 88% were seen once. V lost 3 bases, J lost 5 bases, and 5 bases stayed unmatched. The germline V gene has CDR1 SGDLS and CDR2 YYNGEE. The CDR3 loop spans 14 amino acids. The genes are TRBV9 and TRBJ1-1; 9 bases line up with TRBD1. The sequence was collected from a woman aged 50 to 65 with acute COVID-19. Material: PBMCs or T cells enriched from blood (not recorded which). This chain's CDR3 is CASSGQGERTEAFF. In DNA, the CDR3 is TGTGCCAGCAGCGGACAGGGGGAAAGGACTGAAGCTTTCTTT. The entire variable domain, with the rest obtained from reference TRBV9 and TRBJ1-1, is as follows: DSGVTQTPKHLITATGQRVTLRCSPRSGDLSVYWYQQSLDQGLQFLIQYYNGEERAKGNILERFSAQQFPDLHSELNLSSLELGDSALYFCASSGQGERTEAFFGQGTRLTVV.